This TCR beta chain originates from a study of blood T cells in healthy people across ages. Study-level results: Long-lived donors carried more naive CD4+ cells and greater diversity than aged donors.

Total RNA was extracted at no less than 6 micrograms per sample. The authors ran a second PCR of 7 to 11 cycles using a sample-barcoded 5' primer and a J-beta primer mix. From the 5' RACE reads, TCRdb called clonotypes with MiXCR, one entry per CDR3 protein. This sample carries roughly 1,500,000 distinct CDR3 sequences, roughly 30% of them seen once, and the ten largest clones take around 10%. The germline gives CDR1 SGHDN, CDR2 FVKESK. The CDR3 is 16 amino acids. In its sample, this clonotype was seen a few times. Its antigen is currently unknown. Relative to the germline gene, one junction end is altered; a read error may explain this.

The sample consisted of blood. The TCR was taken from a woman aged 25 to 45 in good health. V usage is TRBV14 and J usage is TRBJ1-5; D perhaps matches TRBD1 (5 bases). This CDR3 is CASGQGSGGANQPQHF. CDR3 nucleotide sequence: TGTGCCAGCGGCCAAGGGTCAGGTGGGGCCAATCAGCCCCAGCATTTT. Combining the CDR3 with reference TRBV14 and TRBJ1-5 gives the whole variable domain EAGVTQFPSHSVIEKGQTVTLRCDPISGHDNLYWYRRVMGKEIKFLLHFVKESKQDESGMPNNRFLAERTGGTYSTLKVQPAELEDSGVYFCASGQGSGGANQPQHFGDGTRLSIL.